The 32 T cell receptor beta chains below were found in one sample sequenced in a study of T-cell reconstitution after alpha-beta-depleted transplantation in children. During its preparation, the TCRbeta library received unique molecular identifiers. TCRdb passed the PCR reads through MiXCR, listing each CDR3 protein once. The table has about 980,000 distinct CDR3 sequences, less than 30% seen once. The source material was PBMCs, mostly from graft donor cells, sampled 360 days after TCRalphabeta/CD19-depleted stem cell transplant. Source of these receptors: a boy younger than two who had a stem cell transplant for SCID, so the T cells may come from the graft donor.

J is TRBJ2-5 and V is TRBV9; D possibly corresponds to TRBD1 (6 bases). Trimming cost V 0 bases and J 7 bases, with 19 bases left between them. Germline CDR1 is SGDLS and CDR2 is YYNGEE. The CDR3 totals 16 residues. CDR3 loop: CASSVGGDTQHGTQYF. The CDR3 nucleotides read TGTGCCAGCAGCGTAGGTGGGGACACCCAACATGGGACCCAGTACTTC.

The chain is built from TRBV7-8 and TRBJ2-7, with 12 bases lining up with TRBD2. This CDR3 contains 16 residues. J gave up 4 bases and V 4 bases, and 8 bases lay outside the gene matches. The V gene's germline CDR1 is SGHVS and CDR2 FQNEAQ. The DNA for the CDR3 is TGTGCCAGCAGCTCCGGACTAGCGGGGAGTAATTACGAGCAGTACTTC. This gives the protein CASSSGLAGSNYEQYF.

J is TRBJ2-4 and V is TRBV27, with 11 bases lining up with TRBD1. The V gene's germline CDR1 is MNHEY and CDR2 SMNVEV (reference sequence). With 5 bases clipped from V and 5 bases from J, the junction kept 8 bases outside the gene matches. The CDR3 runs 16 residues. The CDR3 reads CASSPDRGPVQNIQYF. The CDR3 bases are TGTGCCAGCAGTCCGGACAGGGGGCCAGTCCAAAACATTCAGTACTTC.

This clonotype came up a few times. CDR3 coding DNA: TGTGCCACCAGAGGGGACAGGACCTACGAGCAGTACTTC. This gives the protein CATRGDRTYEQYF. The gene calls are TRBV24-1 and TRBJ2-7; 8 bases are shared with TRBD1. This CDR3 is built from 13 residues. V trimming: 7 bases; J trimming: 2 bases; junction bases outside the gene matches: 3. Looked up from germline, CDR1 is KGHDR and CDR2 is SFDVKD.

CDR3: CASTPRGTNTGELFF. CDR3 DNA sequence: TGTGCCAGCACCCCCCGGGGAACGAACACCGGGGAGCTGTTTTTT. This chain uses TRBV12-3 or TRBV12-4 with TRBJ2-2, with D perhaps matching TRBD2 (5 bases). The ends were cut back, 7 bases at V and 0 bases at J, with 12 bases in the middle. The CDR3 loop spans 15 amino acids.

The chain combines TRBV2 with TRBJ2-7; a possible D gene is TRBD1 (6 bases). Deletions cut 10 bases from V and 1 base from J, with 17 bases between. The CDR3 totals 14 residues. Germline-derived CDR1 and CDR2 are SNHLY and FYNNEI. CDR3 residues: CATTDSLQSYEQYF. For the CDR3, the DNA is TGTGCCACAACGGACAGCCTACAATCCTACGAGCAGTACTTC.

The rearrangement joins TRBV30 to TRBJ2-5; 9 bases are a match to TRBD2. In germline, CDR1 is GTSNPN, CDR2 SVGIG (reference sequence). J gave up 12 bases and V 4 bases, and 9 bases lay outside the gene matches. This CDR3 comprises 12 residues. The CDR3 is CAWNLNSGGKYF. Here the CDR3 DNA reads TGTGCCTGGAACCTAAATAGCGGGGGAAAGTACTTC.

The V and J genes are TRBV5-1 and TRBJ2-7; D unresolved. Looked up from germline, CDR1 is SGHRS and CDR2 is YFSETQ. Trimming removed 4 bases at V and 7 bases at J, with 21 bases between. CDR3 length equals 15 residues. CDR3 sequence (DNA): TGCGCCAGCAGCGTCGATAGGGCGCTCCTGGGGGAGCAGTACTTC. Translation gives CASSVDRALLGEQYF.

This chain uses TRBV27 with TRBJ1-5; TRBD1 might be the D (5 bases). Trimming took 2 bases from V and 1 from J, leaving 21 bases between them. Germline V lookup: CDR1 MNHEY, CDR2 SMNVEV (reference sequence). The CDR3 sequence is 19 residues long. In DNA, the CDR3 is TGTGCCAGCAGTTTAAGGGGAGTTCGGGGCTCAATGAGCAATCAGCCCCAGCATTTT. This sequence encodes CASSLRGVRGSMSNQPQHF.

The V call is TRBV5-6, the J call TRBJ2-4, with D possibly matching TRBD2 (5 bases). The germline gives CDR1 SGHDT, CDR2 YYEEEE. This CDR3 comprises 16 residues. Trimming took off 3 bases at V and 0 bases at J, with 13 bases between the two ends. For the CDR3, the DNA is TGTGCCAGCAGCTCGGAAAGAGGACTAGCCAAAAACATTCAGTACTTC. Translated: CASSSERGLAKNIQYF.

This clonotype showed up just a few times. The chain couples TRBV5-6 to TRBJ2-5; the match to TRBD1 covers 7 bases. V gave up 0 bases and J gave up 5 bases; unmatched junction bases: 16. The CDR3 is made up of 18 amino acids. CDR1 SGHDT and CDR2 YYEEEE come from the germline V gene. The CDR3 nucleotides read TGTGCCAGCAGCTTGGACCCGACAGGGTCTGTCAATAAGGAGACCCAGTACTTC. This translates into CASSLDPTGSVNKETQYF. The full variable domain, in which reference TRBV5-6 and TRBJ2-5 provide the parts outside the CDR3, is DAGVTQSPTHLIKTRGQQVTLRCSPKSGHDTVSWYQQALGQGPQFIFQYYEEEERQRGNFPDRFSGHQFPNYSSELNVNALLLGDSALYLCASSLDPTGSVNKETQYFGPGTRLLVL.

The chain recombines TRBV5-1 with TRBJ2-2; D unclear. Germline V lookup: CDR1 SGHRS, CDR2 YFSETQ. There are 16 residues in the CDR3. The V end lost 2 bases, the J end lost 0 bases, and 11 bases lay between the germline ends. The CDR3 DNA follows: TGCGCCAGCAGCTTCAGTCCGGGCCCGAACACCGGGGAGCTGTTTTTT. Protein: CASSFSPGPNTGELFF.

CDR3 in DNA: TGTGCCAGCAGCTTCGTAGGTAGGGGCAATGAGCAGTTCTTC. Protein sequence: CASSFVGRGNEQFF. The genes are TRBV7-9 and TRBJ2-1, with D perhaps matching TRBD1 (5 bases). CDR3 length: 14 residues. Trimming left V 3 bases short and J 6 bases short, with 12 bases between. CDR1 and CDR2 (germline): SEHNR, FQNEAQ (reference sequence).

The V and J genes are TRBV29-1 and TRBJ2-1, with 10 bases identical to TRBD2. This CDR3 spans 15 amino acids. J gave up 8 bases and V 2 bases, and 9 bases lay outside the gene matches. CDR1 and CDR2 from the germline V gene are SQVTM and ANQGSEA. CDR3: CSVESGGAVFDEQFF. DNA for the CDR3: TGCAGCGTTGAAAGCGGGGGGGCCGTTTTCGATGAGCAGTTCTTC.

Here the CDR3 DNA reads TGTGCCACCCCTCAAAAAGGAACCGTTAACACAGATACGCAGTATTTT. This translates into CATPQKGTVNTDTQYF. The chain employs TRBV2 and TRBJ2-3, with D unresolved. The CDR3 spans 16 residues. V was shortened by 10 bases and J by 2 bases, with 22 bases between the two germline ends. Germline CDR1 reads SNHLY; CDR2 reads FYNNEI.

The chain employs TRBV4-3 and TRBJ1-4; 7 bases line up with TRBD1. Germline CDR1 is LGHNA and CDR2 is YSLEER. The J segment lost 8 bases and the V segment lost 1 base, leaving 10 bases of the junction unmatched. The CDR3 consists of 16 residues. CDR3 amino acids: CASSQGPGGHQEKLFF. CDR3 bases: TGCGCCAGCAGCCAAGGCCCAGGGGGTCATCAGGAAAAACTGTTTTTT.

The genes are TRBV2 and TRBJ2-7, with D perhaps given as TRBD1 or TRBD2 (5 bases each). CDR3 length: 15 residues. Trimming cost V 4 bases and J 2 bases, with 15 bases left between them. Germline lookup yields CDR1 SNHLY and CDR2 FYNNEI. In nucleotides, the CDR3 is TGTGCCAGCAGTGTTAGGGGACGCAGGACCTACGAGCAGTACTTC. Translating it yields CASSVRGRRTYEQYF.

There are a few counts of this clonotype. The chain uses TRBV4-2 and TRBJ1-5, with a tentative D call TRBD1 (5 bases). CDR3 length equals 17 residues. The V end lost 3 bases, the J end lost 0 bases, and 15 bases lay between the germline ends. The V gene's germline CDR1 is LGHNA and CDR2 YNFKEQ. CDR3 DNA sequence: TGTGCCAGCAGCCAGATGCCTGGGGACTATAGCAATCAGCCCCAGCATTTT. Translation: CASSQMPGDYSNQPQHF.

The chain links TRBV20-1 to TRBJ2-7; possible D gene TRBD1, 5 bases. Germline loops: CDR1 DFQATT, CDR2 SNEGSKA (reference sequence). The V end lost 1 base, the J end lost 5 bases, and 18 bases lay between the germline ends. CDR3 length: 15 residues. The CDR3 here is CSARAEDTLRNEQYF. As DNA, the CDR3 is TGCAGTGCTAGAGCCGAGGACACCTTGAGGAACGAGCAGTACTTC.

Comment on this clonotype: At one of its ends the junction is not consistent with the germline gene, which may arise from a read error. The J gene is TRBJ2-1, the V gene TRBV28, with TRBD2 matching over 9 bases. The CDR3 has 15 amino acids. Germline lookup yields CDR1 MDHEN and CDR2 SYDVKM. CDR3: CASSPRGGISNEEFF. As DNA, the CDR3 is TGTGCCAGCAGTCCGCGGGGGGGCATAAGCAATGAGGAGTTCTTC.

The CDR3 is CASSWREDTEAFF. CDR3 bases: TGCGCCAGCAGCTGGAGGGAGGACACTGAAGCTTTCTTT. The gene calls are TRBV5-1 and TRBJ1-1, with D hard to call. This CDR3 has 13 residues. CDR1 and CDR2 (germline): SGHRS, YFSETQ. V was cut by 3 bases and J by 3 bases, with 9 bases left in between.

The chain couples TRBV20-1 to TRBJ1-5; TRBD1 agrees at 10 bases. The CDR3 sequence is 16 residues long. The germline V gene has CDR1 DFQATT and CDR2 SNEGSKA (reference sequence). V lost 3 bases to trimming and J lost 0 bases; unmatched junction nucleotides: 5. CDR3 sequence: CSASVDRGISNQPQHF. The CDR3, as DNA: TGCAGTGCTAGTGTGGACAGGGGGATTAGCAATCAGCCCCAGCATTTT.

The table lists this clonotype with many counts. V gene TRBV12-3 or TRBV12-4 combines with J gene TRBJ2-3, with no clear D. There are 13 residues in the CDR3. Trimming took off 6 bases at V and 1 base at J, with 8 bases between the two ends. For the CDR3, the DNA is TGTGCCAGCAGCTTCCGGGGCACAGATACGCAGTATTTT. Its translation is CASSFRGTDTQYF.

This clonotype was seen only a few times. CDR3 nucleotides: TGCAGTGCTAGAATGTCACCCAAAGAGACCCAGTACTTC. It is translated as CSARMSPKETQYF. J is TRBJ2-5 and V is TRBV20-1; D unclear. Per germline, CDR1 DFQATT and CDR2 SNEGSKA (reference sequence). The ends were cut back, 2 bases at V and 3 bases at J, with 10 bases in the middle. The CDR3 covers 13 residues.

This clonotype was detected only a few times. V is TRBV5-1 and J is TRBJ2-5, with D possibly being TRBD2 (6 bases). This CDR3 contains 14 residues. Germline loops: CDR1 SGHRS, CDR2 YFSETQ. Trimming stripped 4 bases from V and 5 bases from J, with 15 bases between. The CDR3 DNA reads TGCGCCAGCAGCCAGGGACTCCGGGTGGAGACCCAGTACTTC. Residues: CASSQGLRVETQYF.

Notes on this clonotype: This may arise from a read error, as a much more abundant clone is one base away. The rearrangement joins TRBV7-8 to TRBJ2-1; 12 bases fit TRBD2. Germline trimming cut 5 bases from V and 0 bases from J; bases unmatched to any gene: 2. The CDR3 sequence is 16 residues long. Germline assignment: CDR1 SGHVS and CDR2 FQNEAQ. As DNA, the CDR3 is TGTGCCAGCAGCCGGACTAGCGGGAACTCCTACAATGAGCAGTTCTTC. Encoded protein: CASSRTSGNSYNEQFF.

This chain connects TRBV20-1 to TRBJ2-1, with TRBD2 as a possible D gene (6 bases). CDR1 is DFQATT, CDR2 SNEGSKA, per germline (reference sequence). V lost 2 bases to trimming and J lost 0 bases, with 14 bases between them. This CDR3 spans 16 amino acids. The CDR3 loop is CSARQGGRGSYNEQFF. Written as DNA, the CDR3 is TGCAGTGCTAGACAGGGAGGCAGAGGCTCCTACAATGAGCAGTTCTTC.

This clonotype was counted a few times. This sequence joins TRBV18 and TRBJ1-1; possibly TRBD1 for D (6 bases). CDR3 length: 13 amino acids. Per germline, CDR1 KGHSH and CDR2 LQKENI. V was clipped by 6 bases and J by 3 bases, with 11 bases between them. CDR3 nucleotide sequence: TGTGCCAGCTCTCCAAAGGGGGACACTGAAGCTTTCTTT. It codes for CASSPKGDTEAFF.

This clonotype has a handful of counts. In DNA, the CDR3 is TGTGCCAGTACCGACAGCTCCTACAATGAGCAGTTCTTC. It specifies CASTDSSYNEQFF. The chain is built from TRBV7-9 and TRBJ2-1; TRBD1 might be the D (5 bases). Germline V gene sequence: CDR1 SEHNR, CDR2 FQNEAQ (reference sequence). The V end was cut by 9 bases, the J end by 0 bases, with 9 bases between. The CDR3 is 13 amino acids.

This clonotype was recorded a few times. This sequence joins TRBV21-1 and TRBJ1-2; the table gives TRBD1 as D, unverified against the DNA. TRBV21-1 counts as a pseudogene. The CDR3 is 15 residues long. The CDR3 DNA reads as TGTGCCAGCACCAATAGTATAACAGGTTTCTATGGCTACACCTTC. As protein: CASTNSITGFYGYTF.

The CDR3 sequence is CASSLDGLLREQYF. The CDR3, as DNA: TGCGCCAGCAGCTTGGATGGCCTACTGAGGGAGCAGTACTTC. V usage is TRBV5-1 and J usage is TRBJ2-7; unclear D gene. V was shortened by 0 bases and J by 7 bases, with 14 bases between the two germline ends. The CDR3 consists of 14 residues. Germline V CDR1 and CDR2: SGHRS, YFSETQ.

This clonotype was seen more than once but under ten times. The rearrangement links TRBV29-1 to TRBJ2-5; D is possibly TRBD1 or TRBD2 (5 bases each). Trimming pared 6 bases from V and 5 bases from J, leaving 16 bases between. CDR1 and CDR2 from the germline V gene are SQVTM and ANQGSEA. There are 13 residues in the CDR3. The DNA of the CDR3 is TGCAGCGTCGGGACCTTAATGATGGAGACCCAGTACTTC. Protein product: CSVGTLMMETQYF. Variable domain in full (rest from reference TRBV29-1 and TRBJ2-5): SAVISQKPSRDICQRGTSLTIQCQVDSQVTMMFWYRQQPGQSLTLIATANQGSEATYESGFVIDKFPISRPNLTFSTLTVSNMSPEDSSIYLCSVGTLMMETQYFGPGTRLLVL.